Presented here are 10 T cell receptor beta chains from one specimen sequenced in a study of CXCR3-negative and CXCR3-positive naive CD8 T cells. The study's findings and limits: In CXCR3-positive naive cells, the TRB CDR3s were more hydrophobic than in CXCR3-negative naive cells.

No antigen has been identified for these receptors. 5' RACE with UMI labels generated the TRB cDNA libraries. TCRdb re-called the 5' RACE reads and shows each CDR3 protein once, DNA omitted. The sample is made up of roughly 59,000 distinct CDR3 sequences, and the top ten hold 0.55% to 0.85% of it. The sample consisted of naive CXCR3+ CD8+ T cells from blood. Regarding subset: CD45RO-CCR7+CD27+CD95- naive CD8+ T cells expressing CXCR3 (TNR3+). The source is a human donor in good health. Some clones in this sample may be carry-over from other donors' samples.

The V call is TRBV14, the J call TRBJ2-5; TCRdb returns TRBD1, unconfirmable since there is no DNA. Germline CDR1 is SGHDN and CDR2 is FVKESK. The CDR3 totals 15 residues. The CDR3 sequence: CASSQATGGMETQYF.

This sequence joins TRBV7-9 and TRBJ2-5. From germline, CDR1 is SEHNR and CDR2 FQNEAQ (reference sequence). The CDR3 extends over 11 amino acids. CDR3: CACRGQETQYF.

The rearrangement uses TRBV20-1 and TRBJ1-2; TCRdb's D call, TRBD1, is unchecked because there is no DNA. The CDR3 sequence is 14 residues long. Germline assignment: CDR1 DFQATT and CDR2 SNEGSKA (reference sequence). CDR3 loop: CSASNTGSRSGYTF.

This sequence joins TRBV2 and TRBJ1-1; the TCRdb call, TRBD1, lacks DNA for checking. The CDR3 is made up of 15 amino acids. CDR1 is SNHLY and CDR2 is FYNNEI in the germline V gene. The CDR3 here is CASQSSKGTEVEAFF.

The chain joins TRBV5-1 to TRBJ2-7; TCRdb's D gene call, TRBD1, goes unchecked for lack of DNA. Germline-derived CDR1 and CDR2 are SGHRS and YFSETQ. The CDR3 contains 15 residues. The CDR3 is CASSLMTGDSYEQYF.

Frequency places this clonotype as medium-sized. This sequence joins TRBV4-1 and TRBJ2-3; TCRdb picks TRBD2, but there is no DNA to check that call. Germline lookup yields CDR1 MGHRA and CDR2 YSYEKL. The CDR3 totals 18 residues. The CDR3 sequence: CASSPPGLAGGLTDTQYF.

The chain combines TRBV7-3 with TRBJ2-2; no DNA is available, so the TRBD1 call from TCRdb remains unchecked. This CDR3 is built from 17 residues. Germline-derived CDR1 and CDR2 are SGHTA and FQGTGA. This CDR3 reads CASSLTGGTPGTGELFF.

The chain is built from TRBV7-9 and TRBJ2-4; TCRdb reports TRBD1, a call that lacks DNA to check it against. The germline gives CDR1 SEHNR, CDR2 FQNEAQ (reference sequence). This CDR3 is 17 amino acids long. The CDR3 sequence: CASSPTPGGQPLNIQYF.

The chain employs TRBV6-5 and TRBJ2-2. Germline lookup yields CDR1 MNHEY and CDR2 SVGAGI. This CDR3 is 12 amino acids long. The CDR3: CASLGSAGELFF.

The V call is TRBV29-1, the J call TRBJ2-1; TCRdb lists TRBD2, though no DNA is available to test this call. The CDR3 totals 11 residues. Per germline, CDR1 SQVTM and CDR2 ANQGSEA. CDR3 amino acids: CSPADYNEQFF.